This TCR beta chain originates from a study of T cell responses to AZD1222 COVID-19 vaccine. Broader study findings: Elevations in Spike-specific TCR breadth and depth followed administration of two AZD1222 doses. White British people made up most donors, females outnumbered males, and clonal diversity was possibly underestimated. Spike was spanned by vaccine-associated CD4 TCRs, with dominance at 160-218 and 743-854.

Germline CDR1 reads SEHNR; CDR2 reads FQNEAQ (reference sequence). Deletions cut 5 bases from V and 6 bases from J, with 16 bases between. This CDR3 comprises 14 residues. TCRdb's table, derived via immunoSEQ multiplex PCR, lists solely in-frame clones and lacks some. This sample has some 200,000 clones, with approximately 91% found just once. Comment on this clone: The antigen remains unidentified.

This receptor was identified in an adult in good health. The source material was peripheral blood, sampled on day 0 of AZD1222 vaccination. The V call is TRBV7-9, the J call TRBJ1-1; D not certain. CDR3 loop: CASSGSVVVSEAFF. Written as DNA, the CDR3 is TGTGCCAGCAGCGGTTCCGTCGTCGTCTCTGAAGCTTTCTTT.